This T cell receptor beta chain was obtained from a study of shared clonotypes between healthy human individuals. Study as a whole: CD4 naive and CD4 memory each took three plates per donor, while CD8 naive took two and CD8 memory one. Study-level findings and limits: The sharing of 5% to 6.5% of naive CD4 clonotypes was seen across a handful of donors. It was anticipated that sequencing depth would influence how many clonotypes donors shared. What naive subsets generally showed was a larger estimated richness than memory subsets showed.

Concerning this clone itself: The antigen is unknown.

The CDR3 covers 17 residues. Losses at the gene ends were 5 bases for V and 7 bases for J; bases not matched to a gene: 15. In germline, CDR1 is SGHNT, CDR2 YENEEA. The assay was immunoSEQ multiplex PCR, and TCRdb's table has in-frame clones only and misses some. The table has 2 million to 2.5 million clones, 80% to 95% seen once. The genes are TRBV11-3 and TRBJ1-3; 9 bases agree with TRBD1. Sequenced material: naive CD4+ T cells from PBMCs. Specified subset: CD45RA+ positively selected. The origin of this receptor is a man younger than 35 in good health. Some clones in this sample may be carry-over from other donors' samples. Written as DNA, the CDR3 is TGTGCCAGCAGCCCCAACGAAAAAAGGACAGGGGCGAACACCATATATTTT. Translated: CASSPNEKRTGANTIYF.